The next 12 T cell receptor beta chains were all read from a single sample in a study of beta chain features in type 1 diabetes. All of the isolated RNA was reverse transcribed, so expressed TCRB transcripts were sequenced. Sequenced by immunoSEQ multiplex PCR; TCRdb stores in-frame clones only, minus some. The repertoire holds roughly 400,000 clones, with around a tenth as singletons. These receptors' antigens are unknown. Study-wide results and limits: Researchers report that Type 1 diabetes patients had moderately but significantly shorter TCRB CDR3s across all four CD4+ subsets.

Source material: central memory CD4+ T cells from blood. All receptors derive from a man aged 30 to 39 with type 1 diabetes.

In this sample, this clone turned up a few times. The chain's CDR3 is CATKGADSYEQYF. The CDR3 DNA reads as TGTGCCACCAAGGGGGCAGACTCCTACGAGCAGTACTTC. The rearrangement links TRBV2 to TRBJ2-7, with 7 bases that match TRBD1. This CDR3 contains 13 residues. Germline values: CDR1 SNHLY, CDR2 FYNNEI. After removal of 10 bases from V and 0 bases from J, the junction contained 6 bases not matched to a gene.

This clone showed up many times. The chain recombines TRBV10-2 with TRBJ2-7, with D possibly being TRBD1 or TRBD2 (7 bases each). Trimming pared 7 bases from V and 4 bases from J, leaving 14 bases between. Germline lookup yields CDR1 WSHSY and CDR2 SAAADI. The CDR3 contains 13 residues. Here the CDR3 DNA reads TGCGCCAGCAACGCAGGGGGGGGATACGAGCAGTACTTC. Protein: CASNAGGGYEQYF.

This clone was detected only a few times. The J gene is TRBJ2-6, the V gene TRBV5-1, with D unclear. CDR3 length: 13 residues. The germline V gene encodes CDR1 SGHRS and CDR2 YFSETQ. Deletions cut 0 bases from V and 3 bases from J, with 1 base between. The CDR3 here is CASSLVGANVLTF. The CDR3 DNA is TGCGCCAGCAGCTTGGTTGGGGCCAACGTCCTGACTTTC.

Ten or more counts support this clone. The chain joins TRBV9 to TRBJ2-6; 8 nucleotides match TRBD1. This CDR3 spans 18 amino acids. The germline CDR1 and CDR2 sequences are SGDLS and YYNGEE. The trim removed 0 bases at V and 2 bases at J, leaving 7 bases unmatched. Here the CDR3 reads CASSVGDRGRPGANVLTF. The CDR3 DNA sequence: TGTGCCAGCAGCGTAGGCGACAGGGGACGTCCTGGGGCCAACGTCCTGACTTTC.

This clone was found many times. The J gene is TRBJ2-1, the V gene TRBV29-1; the D gene is possibly TRBD2 (5 bases). Trimming stripped 7 bases from V and 3 bases from J, with 13 bases between. The CDR3 is 13 residues long. The germline V gene has CDR1 SQVTM and CDR2 ANQGSEA. This chain's CDR3 is CSGTRARYNEQFF. For the CDR3, the DNA is TGCAGCGGAACGAGGGCCCGCTACAATGAGCAGTTCTTC.

V usage is TRBV29-1 and J usage is TRBJ1-4, with D maybe TRBD1 (6 bases). The CDR3 length is 12 residues. Germline CDR1 SQVTM, CDR2 ANQGSEA. The V and J ends lost 7 bases and 8 bases respectively, with 14 bases between them. The DNA of the CDR3 is TGCAGCGCTCTAAGGGGGAACGAAAAACTGTTTTTT. Its protein is CSALRGNEKLFF.

This clone was seen a few times. V gene TRBV7-9 combines with J gene TRBJ1-1, with 10 positions matching TRBD1. The germline V gene encodes CDR1 SEHNR and CDR2 FQNEAQ (reference sequence). With V trimmed by 1 base and J by 5 bases, 4 bases remained unmatched. The CDR3 extends over 15 amino acids. The CDR3 sequence: CASSLDGQGETEAFF. CDR3 nucleotide sequence: TGTGCCAGCAGCTTAGATGGACAGGGGGAGACTGAAGCTTTCTTT.

The chain recombines TRBV30 with TRBJ1-5, with D uncertain. The CDR3 consists of 15 residues. Trimming pared 0 bases from V and 2 bases from J, leaving 11 bases between. Germline values: CDR1 GTSNPN, CDR2 SVGIG (reference sequence). CDR3 nucleotide sequence: TGTGCCTGGAGTGTAGAGGCAAGAGGCAATCAGCCCCAGCATTTT. It translates to CAWSVEARGNQPQHF. The full variable domain, in which reference TRBV30 and TRBJ1-5 provide the parts outside the CDR3, is SQTIHQWPATLVQPVGSPLSLECTVEGTSNPNLYWYRQAAGRGLQLLFYSVGIGQISSEVPQNLSASRPQDRQFILSSKKLLLSDSGFYLCAWSVEARGNQPQHFGDGTRLSIL.

This clone has ten or more counts. This chain connects TRBV15 to TRBJ2-7, with D uncertain. The CDR3 is 14 amino acids. Trimming took 0 bases from V and 5 from J, leaving 11 bases between them. CDR1 and CDR2 (germline): LNHNV, YYDKDF (reference sequence). This CDR3 is CATSRDMKSNEQYF. CDR3 DNA: TGTGCCACCAGCAGAGATATGAAGAGCAACGAGCAGTACTTC. Complete variable domain (other parts from reference TRBV15 and TRBJ2-7): DAMVIQNPRYQVTQFGKPVTLSCSQTLNHNVMYWYQQKSSQAPKLLFHYYDKDFNNEADTPDNFQSRRPNTSFCFLDIRSPGLGDTAMYLCATSRDMKSNEQYFGPGTRLTVT.

At least ten counts were recorded for this clone. The chain uses TRBV28 and TRBJ2-7; D may be TRBD1 or TRBD2 (8 bases each). This CDR3 is built from 14 residues. V lost 5 bases to trimming and J lost 7 bases, with 18 bases between them. In germline, CDR1 is MDHEN, CDR2 SYDVKM. The DNA of the CDR3 is TGTGCCAGCAGTCCAGGGGGCGGGAGGAAAGAGCAGTACTTC. Its translation: CASSPGGGRKEQYF.

This clone was seen many times. V is TRBV6-5 and J is TRBJ2-7; the match to TRBD1 covers 7 bases. Germline lookup yields CDR1 MNHEY and CDR2 SVGAGI. The CDR3 runs 13 residues. Unmatched junction bases numbered 5, after V lost 6 bases and J lost 3 bases. The CDR3 reads CASRQTGRYEQYF. The DNA for the CDR3 is TGTGCCAGCAGACAGACAGGGCGCTACGAGCAGTACTTC.

This clone was recorded a few times. The V call is TRBV28, the J call TRBJ2-7; D possibly matches TRBD1 or TRBD2 (5 bases each). V was pared by 6 bases and J by 3 bases, with 15 bases between. The length of the CDR3 is 14 residues. Germline V lookup: CDR1 MDHEN, CDR2 SYDVKM. The CDR3 DNA is TGTGCCAGCAGGGGACCACTCCTCAACTACGAGCAGTACTTC. Its translation is CASRGPLLNYEQYF.